This TCR beta chain appears in the sequencing data of a study of cytomegalovirus exposure and HLA in healthy donors. V shed 1 base and J shed 5 bases, with 6 bases lying between them. The CDR3 consists of 12 residues. CDR1 and CDR2 from the germline V gene are SGHKS and YYEKEE (reference sequence). Both 60 Vbeta primers and 13 Jbeta primers went into the PCR. Assay used: immunoSEQ multiplex PCR; TCRdb lists only in-frame clones, some missing. The table has 160,000 or so clones, approximately 84% seen once; the top ten hold about 2.3%. This sequence originates from a woman aged 18-29 years in good health and CMV-seronegative. The rearrangement links TRBV5-5 to TRBJ1-1, with D uncertain. Material for sequencing was PBMCs. CDR3 in DNA: TGTGCCAGCAGCTTGCACGGGACTGAAGCTTTCTTT. The encoded protein is CASSLHGTEAFF.